A single sample gave rise to the 22 T cell receptor beta chains below, sequenced in a study of neurological immune-mediated disorders. TCRdb recomputed calls from the 5' RACE reads with MiXCR, one row per CDR3 protein. Here the sample spans roughly 50,000 distinct CDR3 sequences, over 9.5% being singletons. Source material: PBMCs. The origin of the receptors is a woman in her sixties with HTLV-1-associated myelopathy (HAM/TSP).

This clonotype was detected many times. The V call is TRBV9, the J call TRBJ2-7, with 10 bases identical to TRBD2. The V gene end was trimmed by 2 bases and the J gene end by 6 bases; junction bases not matched to a gene: 8. Germline CDR1 is SGDLS and CDR2 is YYNGEE. This CDR3 region has 15 residues. The CDR3 spells CASSVKREGAPEQYF. The CDR3 coding sequence is TGTGCCAGCAGCGTTAAGCGGGAGGGTGCTCCCGAGCAGTACTTC.

This clonotype has at least ten counts. This chain joins TRBV11-2 and TRBJ2-1; D could derive from TRBD1 or TRBD2 (5 bases each). Germline V lookup: CDR1 SGHAT, CDR2 FQNNGV. The CDR3 runs to 14 residues. The germline V and J ends were trimmed by 5 bases and 8 bases, with 16 bases remaining between them. The CDR3 protein is CASSPWDVDDEQFF. Written as DNA, the CDR3 is TGTGCCAGCAGCCCCTGGGACGTAGACGATGAGCAGTTCTTC.

This clonotype was recorded many times. The J gene is TRBJ1-1, the V gene TRBV5-1; D perhaps matches TRBD1 (5 bases). This CDR3 has 13 residues. Germline V gene sequence: CDR1 SGHRS, CDR2 YFSETQ. With 4 bases removed from V and 1 base from J, the gap between germline ends came to 8 bases. CDR3 loop: CASSAGSNTEAFF. CDR3 DNA: TGCGCCAGCAGCGCAGGGTCGAACACTGAAGCTTTCTTT.

There are a few counts of this clonotype. A much larger clone sits a single nucleotide away, making a read error possible. V usage is TRBV27 and J usage is TRBJ2-1, with TRBD2 matching over 12 bases. Looked up from germline, CDR1 is MNHEY and CDR2 is SMNVEV (reference sequence). This CDR3 is 14 amino acids long. This chain's CDR3 is CANSTLAGGHEQFF. The CDR3 bases are TGTGCCAACAGTACGCTAGCGGGAGGGCATGAGCAGTTCTTC.

In this sample, this clonotype turned up many times. This chain joins TRBV20-1 and TRBJ2-5; D is possibly TRBD2 (6 bases). This CDR3 is 13 amino acids long. Germline-derived CDR1 and CDR2 are DFQATT and SNEGSKA (reference sequence). V was clipped by 3 bases and J by 5 bases, with 13 bases between them. This CDR3 is CSASLGGGETQYF. The CDR3 DNA sequence: TGCAGTGCTAGTTTGGGGGGTGGGGAGACCCAGTACTTC.

This clonotype was recorded many times. This chain joins TRBV18 and TRBJ2-3; possible D gene TRBD1, 5 bases. This CDR3 contains 12 residues. The germline gives CDR1 KGHSH, CDR2 LQKENI. The germline V and J ends were trimmed by 3 bases and 8 bases, with 9 bases remaining between them. The CDR3 DNA sequence: TGTGCCAGCTCACCGCAGGGTAGTACGCAGTATTTT. Protein product: CASSPQGSTQYF.

This clonotype was counted many times. The chain uses TRBV27 and TRBJ1-5, with D perhaps matching TRBD1 (5 bases). Trimming pared 2 bases from V and 2 bases from J, leaving 13 bases between. The CDR3 extends over 16 amino acids. CDR1 MNHEY and CDR2 SMNVEV come from the germline V gene (reference sequence). The CDR3, as DNA: TGTGCCAGCAGTTTAGAGGGGCAGGTAGGCAATCAGCCCCAGCATTTT. This encodes CASSLEGQVGNQPQHF.

This clonotype has ten or more counts. CDR3 DNA: TGCAGTGCCGAGCTATACGGGACTAGCTATCTATTCTTCCAAGAGACCCAGTACTTC. Its translation: CSAELYGTSYLFFQETQYF. The V gene is TRBV20-1, the J gene TRBJ2-5, with 9 bases fitting TRBD2. The CDR3 has 19 residues. Trimming took 6 bases from V and 1 from J; bases not matched to a gene: 21. Germline loops: CDR1 DFQATT, CDR2 SNEGSKA (reference sequence).

Note on this clonotype: This could be a read error, since a much larger clone is one nucleotide away. The chain carries TRBV5-1 and TRBJ2-5; 8 nucleotides align to TRBD2. The germline V gene encodes CDR1 SGHRS and CDR2 YFSETQ. The CDR3 contains 15 residues. CDR3 sequence: CAGSPGGPSGETQYF. CDR3 DNA: TGCGCCGGCAGTCCGGGAGGGCCTTCGGGAGAGACCCAGTACTTC.

This clonotype appeared many times. The chain is built from TRBV7-9 and TRBJ2-2, with TRBD2 matching over 8 bases. J gave up 5 bases and V 6 bases, and 5 bases lay outside the gene matches. CDR1 and CDR2 from the germline V gene are SEHNR and FQNEAQ (reference sequence). The CDR3 totals 14 residues. The CDR3 here is CASSVSGSTGELFF. In DNA, the CDR3 is TGTGCCAGCAGTGTCAGCGGGAGTACCGGGGAGCTGTTTTTT.

This clonotype came up many times. The V call is TRBV6-6, the J call TRBJ2-7, with TRBD2 matching 8 bases. Germline V gives CDR1 MNHNY, CDR2 SVGAGI (reference sequence). The CDR3 totals 14 residues. With 6 bases clipped from V and 5 bases from J, the junction kept 9 bases outside the gene matches. CDR3 coding DNA: TGTGCCAGCAGAGCGGGAGTTTTTACCCACGAGCAGTACTTC. Amino acids: CASRAGVFTHEQYF.

The chain links TRBV27 to TRBJ2-6; D remains ambiguous. The ends were cut back, 8 bases at V and 4 bases at J, with 9 bases in the middle. The CDR3 runs to 13 residues. In germline, CDR1 is MNHEY, CDR2 SMNVEV (reference sequence). The DNA for the CDR3 is TGTGCCAGCGGTTACGGGGGGGCCAACGTCCTGACTTTC. Translation gives CASGYGGANVLTF.

This clonotype turned up a few times. The V and J genes are TRBV5-1 and TRBJ2-6; perhaps TRBD2 as D (6 bases). The CDR3 totals 15 residues. CDR1 and CDR2 from the germline V gene are SGHRS and YFSETQ. Trimming shortened V by 4 bases and J by 2 bases, and 10 bases separated the two germline ends. The chain's CDR3 is CASSRGGTGANVLTF. In DNA, the CDR3 is TGCGCCAGCAGCCGAGGAGGGACTGGGGCCAACGTCCTGACTTTC.

This clonotype was recorded many times. The rearrangement joins TRBV5-1 to TRBJ2-7; D call uncertain. Trimming removed 0 bases at V and 5 bases at J, with 12 bases between. The CDR3 runs to 14 residues. From germline, CDR1 is SGHRS and CDR2 YFSETQ. The CDR3 spells CASSLAGRINEQYF. As DNA, the CDR3 is TGCGCCAGCAGCTTGGCCGGCAGGATAAACGAGCAGTACTTC.

This clonotype was counted ten times or more. The V call is TRBV6-6, the J call TRBJ2-7, with 8 bases identical to TRBD2. The ends lost 10 bases at V and 3 bases at J; junction bases unmatched: 14. Germline loops: CDR1 MNHNY, CDR2 SVGAGI (reference sequence). CDR3 size: 15 residues. CDR3 coding DNA: TGTGCCACTCAGTTGGGTAGCGGGGCTAACTACGAGCAGTACTTC. Translating gives CATQLGSGANYEQYF.

This clonotype was observed many times. V is TRBV5-1 and J is TRBJ1-1; the match to TRBD1 covers 8 bases. V was pared by 4 bases and J by 3 bases, with 8 bases of the junction left unmatched. CDR3 length: 15 amino acids. CDR1 and CDR2 from the germline V gene are SGHRS and YFSETQ. CDR3 nucleotides: TGCGCCAGCAGCCGAACCTACAGGGGGGACACTGAAGCTTTCTTT. It codes for CASSRTYRGDTEAFF.

This clonotype was seen ten or more times. V and J are TRBV5-1 and TRBJ2-1; 9 bases align to TRBD1. Germline V CDR1 and CDR2: SGHRS, YFSETQ. The CDR3 consists of 14 residues. Trimming at V came to 2 bases and at J to 8 bases, leaving 5 bases not matched to a gene. The CDR3 sequence is CASSLGTGFDEQFF. In DNA, the CDR3 is TGCGCCAGCAGCTTAGGGACAGGGTTCGATGAGCAGTTCTTC.

A note on this clonotype: This may be a read error, as it is one base from a much larger clone. The chain has TRBV27 and TRBJ2-1; weak D call: TRBD2 (5 bases). V was pared by 8 bases and J by 8 bases, with 19 bases between. Germline V CDR1 and CDR2: MNHEY, SMNVEV (reference sequence). The CDR3 consists of 14 residues. The CDR3 reads CASSIKAGGDEQFF. The CDR3 DNA reads as TGTGCCAGCTCCATAAAGGCGGGTGGCGATGAGCAGTTCTTC.

In this sample, this clonotype turned up many times. Germline is not matched at one junction end, which may reflect a read error. The chain links TRBV5-1 to TRBJ2-5; no firm D call. In germline, CDR1 is SGHRS, CDR2 YFSETQ. The CDR3 runs 13 residues. DNA of the CDR3: TGCGCCAGCAGTTTGGTTATGCAAGAGACCCAGTACTTC. This encodes CASSLVMQETQYF.

This clonotype showed up many times. J is TRBJ2-7 and V is TRBV7-6; 9 bases match TRBD1. The CDR3 covers 14 residues. The V segment lost 5 bases and the J segment 9 bases; nucleotides outside the gene matches: 11. The germline CDR1 and CDR2 sequences are SGHVS and FNYEAQ. The CDR3 region is CASSAGTGSTGQYF. CDR3 sequence (DNA): TGTGCCAGCAGCGCCGGGACAGGGTCTACCGGGCAGTACTTC. The entire variable domain, with the rest obtained from reference TRBV7-6 and TRBJ2-7, is as follows: GAGVSQSPRYKVTKRGQDVALRCDPISGHVSLYWYRQALGQGPEFLTYFNYEAQQDKSGLPNDRFSAERPEGSISTLTIQRTEQRDSAMYRCASSAGTGSTGQYFGPGTRLTVT.

In its sample, this clonotype was seen many times. The gene calls are TRBV5-1 and TRBJ1-3; 8 positions agree with TRBD1. The CDR3 contains 17 residues. CDR1 and CDR2 (germline): SGHRS, YFSETQ. V dropped 2 bases and J dropped 4; count of bases not matched to a gene: 11. The CDR3 protein is CASSLAYGQGYGNTIYF. Written as DNA, the CDR3 is TGCGCCAGCAGCTTAGCTTACGGACAGGGATACGGAAACACCATATATTTT.

This clonotype came up many times. This chain joins TRBV3-1 and TRBJ1-2, with D hard to call. The CDR3 sequence is 15 residues long. Looked up from germline, CDR1 is LGHDT and CDR2 is YNNKEL (reference sequence). Trimming removed 0 bases at V and 3 bases at J, with 11 bases between. The CDR3 nucleotides are TGTGCCAGCAGCCAAGACTTCCGGACGGACTATGGCTACACCTTC. The encoded protein is CASSQDFRTDYGYTF.